This T cell receptor (beta chain) appears in the sequencing data of a study of shared clonotypes between healthy human individuals. Execution of the assay was at deep level. Replicate sorted-subset PCRs were loaded with about 0.2 ug DNA, 31,000 or so T cell genomes. The assay was immunoSEQ multiplex PCR, and TCRdb's table has in-frame clones only and misses some. The repertoire holds over 75,000 clones, with roughly three quarters as singletons. This clone appeared a single time. This sequence was found in a man in his thirties or forties in good health. The sequenced sample was memory CD8+ T cells sorted from blood. As to subset: CD45RO+ cells pooled with CCR7-negative TemRA cells.

The CDR3 here is CASSEGPSAYEQYF. The CDR3 bases are TGTGCCAGCAGCGAAGGGCCAAGTGCATACGAGCAGTACTTC. V gene TRBV9 combines with J gene TRBJ2-7, with D unclear. CDR3 size: 14 residues. Germline CDR1 and CDR2: SGDLS and YYNGEE. V shed 3 bases and J shed 4 bases, with 14 bases lying between them.